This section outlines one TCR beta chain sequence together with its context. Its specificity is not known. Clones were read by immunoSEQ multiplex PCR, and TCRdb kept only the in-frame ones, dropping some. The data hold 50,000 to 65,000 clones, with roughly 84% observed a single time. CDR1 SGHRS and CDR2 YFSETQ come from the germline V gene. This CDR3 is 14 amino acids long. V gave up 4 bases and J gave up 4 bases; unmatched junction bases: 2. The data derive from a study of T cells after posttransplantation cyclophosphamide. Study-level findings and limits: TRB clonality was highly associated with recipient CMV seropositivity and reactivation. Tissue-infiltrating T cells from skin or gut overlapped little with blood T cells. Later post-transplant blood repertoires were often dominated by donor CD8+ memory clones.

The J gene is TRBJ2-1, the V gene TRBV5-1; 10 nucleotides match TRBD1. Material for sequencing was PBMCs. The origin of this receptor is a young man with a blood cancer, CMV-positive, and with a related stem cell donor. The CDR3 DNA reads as TGCGCCAGCAGCCCGGACAGGGGGTACAATGAGCAGTTCTTC. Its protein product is CASSPDRGYNEQFF.